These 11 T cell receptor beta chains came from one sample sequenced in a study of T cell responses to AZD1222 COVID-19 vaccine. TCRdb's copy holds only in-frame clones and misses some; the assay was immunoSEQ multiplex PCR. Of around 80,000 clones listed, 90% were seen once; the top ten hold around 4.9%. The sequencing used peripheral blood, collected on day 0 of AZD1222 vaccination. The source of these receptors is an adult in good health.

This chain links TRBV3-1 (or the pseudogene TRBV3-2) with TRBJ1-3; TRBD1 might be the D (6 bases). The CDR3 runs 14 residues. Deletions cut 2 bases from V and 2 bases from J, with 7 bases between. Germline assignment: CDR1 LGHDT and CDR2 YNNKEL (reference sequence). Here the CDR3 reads CASSQKGAGNTIYF. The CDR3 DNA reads TGTGCCAGCAGCCAAAAGGGGGCTGGAAACACCATATATTTT.

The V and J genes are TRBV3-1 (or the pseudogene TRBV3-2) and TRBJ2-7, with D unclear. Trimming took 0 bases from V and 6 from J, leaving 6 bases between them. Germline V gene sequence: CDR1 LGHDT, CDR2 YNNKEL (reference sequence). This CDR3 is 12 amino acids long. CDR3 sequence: CASSQEWGEQYF. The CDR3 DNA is TGTGCCAGCAGCCAAGAGTGGGGCGAGCAGTACTTC.

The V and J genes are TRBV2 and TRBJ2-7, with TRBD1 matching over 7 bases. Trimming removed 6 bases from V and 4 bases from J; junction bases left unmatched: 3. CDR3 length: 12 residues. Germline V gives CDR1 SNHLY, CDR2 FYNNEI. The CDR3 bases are TGTGCCAGCAGGGCACAGGGGTACGAGCAGTACTTC. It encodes CASRAQGYEQYF.

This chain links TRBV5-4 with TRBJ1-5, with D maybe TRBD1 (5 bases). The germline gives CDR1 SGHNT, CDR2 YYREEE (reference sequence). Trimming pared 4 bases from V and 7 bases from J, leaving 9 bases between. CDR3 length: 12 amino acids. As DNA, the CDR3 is TGTGCCAGCAGCGAGGGGAACCAGCCCCAGCATTTT. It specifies CASSEGNQPQHF.

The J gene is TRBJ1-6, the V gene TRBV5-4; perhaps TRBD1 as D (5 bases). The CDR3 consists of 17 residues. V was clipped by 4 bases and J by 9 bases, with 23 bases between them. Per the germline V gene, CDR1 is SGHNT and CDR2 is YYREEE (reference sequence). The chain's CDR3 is CASSPGGGTISSSPLHF. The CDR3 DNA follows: TGTGCCAGCAGCCCTGGGGGGGGGACTATAAGCAGTTCACCCCTCCACTTT.

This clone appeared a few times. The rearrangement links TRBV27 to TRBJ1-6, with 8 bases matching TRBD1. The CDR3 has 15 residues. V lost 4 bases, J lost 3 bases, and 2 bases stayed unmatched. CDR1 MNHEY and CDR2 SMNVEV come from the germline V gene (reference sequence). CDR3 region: CASSSDRDYNSPLHF. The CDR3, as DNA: TGTGCCAGCAGTTCGGACAGGGACTATAATTCACCCCTCCACTTT.

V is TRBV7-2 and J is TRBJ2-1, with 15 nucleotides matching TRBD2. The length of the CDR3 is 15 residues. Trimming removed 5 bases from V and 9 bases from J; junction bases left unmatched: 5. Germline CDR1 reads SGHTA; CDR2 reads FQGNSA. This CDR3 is CASSPGLAGGTEQFF. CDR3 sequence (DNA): TGTGCCAGCAGCCCGGGACTAGCGGGGGGTACTGAGCAGTTCTTC.

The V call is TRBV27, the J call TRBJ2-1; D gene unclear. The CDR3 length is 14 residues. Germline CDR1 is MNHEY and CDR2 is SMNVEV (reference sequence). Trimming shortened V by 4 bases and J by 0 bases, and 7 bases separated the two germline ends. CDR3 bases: TGTGCCAGCAGTTCCACAACCTCCTACAATGAGCAGTTCTTC. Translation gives CASSSTTSYNEQFF.

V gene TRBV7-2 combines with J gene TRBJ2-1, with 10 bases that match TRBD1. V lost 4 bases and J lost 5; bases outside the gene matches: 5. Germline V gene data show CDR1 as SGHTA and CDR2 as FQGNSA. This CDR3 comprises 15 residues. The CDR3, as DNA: TGTGCCAGCAGCTGGGGACAGGGGCGCAACAATGAGCAGTTCTTC. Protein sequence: CASSWGQGRNNEQFF.

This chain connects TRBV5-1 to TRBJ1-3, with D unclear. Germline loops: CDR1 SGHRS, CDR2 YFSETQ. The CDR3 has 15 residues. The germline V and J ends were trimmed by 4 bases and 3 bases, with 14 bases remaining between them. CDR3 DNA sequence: TGCGCCAGCAGCGAATCAGGCTTAGGTGGAAACACCATATATTTT. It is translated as CASSESGLGGNTIYF. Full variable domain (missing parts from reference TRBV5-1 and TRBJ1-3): KAGVTQTPRYLIKTRGQQVTLSCSPISGHRSVSWYQQTPGQGLQFLFEYFSETQRNKGNFPGRFSGRQFSNSRSEMNVSTLELGDSALYLCASSESGLGGNTIYFGEGSWLTVV.

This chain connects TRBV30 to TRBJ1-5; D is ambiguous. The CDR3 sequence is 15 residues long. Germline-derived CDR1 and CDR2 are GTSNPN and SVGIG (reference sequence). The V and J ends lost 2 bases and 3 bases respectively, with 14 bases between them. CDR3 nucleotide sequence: TGTGCCTGGAGTCCCCGGACGTGGTACAATCAGCCCCAGCATTTT. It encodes CAWSPRTWYNQPQHF.